The T cell receptor beta chain under discussion was sequenced for a study of a mutant IDH1 vaccine in newly diagnosed glioma. Study-level background: All eight of the vaccinations patients received fell in weeks 1, 3, 5, 7, 11, 15, 19 and 23.

TCRdb's table, derived via immunoSEQ multiplex PCR, lists solely in-frame clones and lacks some. The sample has about 26,000 clones, approximately 79% seen once. This sample's time point: week 5, during vaccination. Mutant IDH1 20-mer peptide, at 300 ug, made up each vaccine dose, with topical imiquimod. As to this clone: The antigen is not known.

The junction had 14 bases not matched to a gene; V was cut back by 0 bases and J by 6 bases. The CDR3 totals 19 residues. Looked up from germline, CDR1 is SNHLY and CDR2 is FYNNEI. The V gene is TRBV2, the J gene TRBJ2-7, with TRBD2 matching over 13 bases. Source: PBMCs, taken from a glioma patient whose treatment included an IDH1 peptide vaccine. This TCR came from a man aged 35-49 years with glioma. Some clones in this sample may be carry-over from other donors' samples. CDR3 bases: TGTGCCAGCAGTGAAGCACCACTAGCGGGGGGGCCCCGGGAATCCGAGCAGTACTTC. Its translation: CASSEAPLAGGPRESEQYF.